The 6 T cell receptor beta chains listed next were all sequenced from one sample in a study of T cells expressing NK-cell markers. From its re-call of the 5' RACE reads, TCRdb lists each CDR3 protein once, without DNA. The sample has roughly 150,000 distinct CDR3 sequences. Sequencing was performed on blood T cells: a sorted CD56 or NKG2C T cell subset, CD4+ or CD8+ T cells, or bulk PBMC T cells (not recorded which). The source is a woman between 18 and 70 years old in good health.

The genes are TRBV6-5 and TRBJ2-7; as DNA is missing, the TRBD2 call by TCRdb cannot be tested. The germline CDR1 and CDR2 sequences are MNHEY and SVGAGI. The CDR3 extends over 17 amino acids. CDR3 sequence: CASSYSLAGPSSYEQYF.

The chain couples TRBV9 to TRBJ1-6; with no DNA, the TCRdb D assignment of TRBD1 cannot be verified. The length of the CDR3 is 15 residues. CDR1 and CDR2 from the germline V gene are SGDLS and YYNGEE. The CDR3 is CASSETPGGDSPLHF.

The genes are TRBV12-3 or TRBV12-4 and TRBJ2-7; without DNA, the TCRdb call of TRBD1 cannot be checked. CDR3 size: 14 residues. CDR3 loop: CASSTDRGTLEQYF.

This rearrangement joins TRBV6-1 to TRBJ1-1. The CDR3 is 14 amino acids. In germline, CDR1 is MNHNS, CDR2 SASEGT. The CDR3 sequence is CASSDGSLFTEAFF.

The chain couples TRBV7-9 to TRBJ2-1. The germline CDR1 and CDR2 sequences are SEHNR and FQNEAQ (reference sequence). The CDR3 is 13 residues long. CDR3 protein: CASVLVGNNEQFF.

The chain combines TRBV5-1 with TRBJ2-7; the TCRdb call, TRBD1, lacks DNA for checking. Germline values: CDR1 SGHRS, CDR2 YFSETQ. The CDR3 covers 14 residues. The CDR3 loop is CASRGSGTGHEQYF.